Listed here is a single TCR beta chain. As yet, its antigen is unknown. The data originate from a study of cytomegalovirus exposure and HLA in healthy donors. Looking at the study overall: The use of the same platform for the roughly 120 validation repertoires and the roughly 700 first-cohort repertoires was reported by a later analysis. Study results and caveats: Most TCR sequences were rare, but some public TCRs occurred in many donors.

Clones were read by immunoSEQ multiplex PCR, and TCRdb kept only the in-frame ones, dropping some. The table lists more than 85,000 clones, approximately 89% of them singletons. CDR1 MDHEN and CDR2 SYDVKM come from the germline V gene. This CDR3 comprises 16 residues. The ends lost 4 bases at V and 2 bases at J; junction bases unmatched: 6. This receptor was taken from a young woman in good health and CMV-seronegative. The chain recombines TRBV28 with TRBJ2-1; 9 positions match TRBD2. The sample consisted of PBMCs. The CDR3 protein is CASSSSGMGTYNEQFF. The CDR3 DNA follows: TGTGCCAGCAGTTCTAGCGGGATGGGGACCTACAATGAGCAGTTCTTC.